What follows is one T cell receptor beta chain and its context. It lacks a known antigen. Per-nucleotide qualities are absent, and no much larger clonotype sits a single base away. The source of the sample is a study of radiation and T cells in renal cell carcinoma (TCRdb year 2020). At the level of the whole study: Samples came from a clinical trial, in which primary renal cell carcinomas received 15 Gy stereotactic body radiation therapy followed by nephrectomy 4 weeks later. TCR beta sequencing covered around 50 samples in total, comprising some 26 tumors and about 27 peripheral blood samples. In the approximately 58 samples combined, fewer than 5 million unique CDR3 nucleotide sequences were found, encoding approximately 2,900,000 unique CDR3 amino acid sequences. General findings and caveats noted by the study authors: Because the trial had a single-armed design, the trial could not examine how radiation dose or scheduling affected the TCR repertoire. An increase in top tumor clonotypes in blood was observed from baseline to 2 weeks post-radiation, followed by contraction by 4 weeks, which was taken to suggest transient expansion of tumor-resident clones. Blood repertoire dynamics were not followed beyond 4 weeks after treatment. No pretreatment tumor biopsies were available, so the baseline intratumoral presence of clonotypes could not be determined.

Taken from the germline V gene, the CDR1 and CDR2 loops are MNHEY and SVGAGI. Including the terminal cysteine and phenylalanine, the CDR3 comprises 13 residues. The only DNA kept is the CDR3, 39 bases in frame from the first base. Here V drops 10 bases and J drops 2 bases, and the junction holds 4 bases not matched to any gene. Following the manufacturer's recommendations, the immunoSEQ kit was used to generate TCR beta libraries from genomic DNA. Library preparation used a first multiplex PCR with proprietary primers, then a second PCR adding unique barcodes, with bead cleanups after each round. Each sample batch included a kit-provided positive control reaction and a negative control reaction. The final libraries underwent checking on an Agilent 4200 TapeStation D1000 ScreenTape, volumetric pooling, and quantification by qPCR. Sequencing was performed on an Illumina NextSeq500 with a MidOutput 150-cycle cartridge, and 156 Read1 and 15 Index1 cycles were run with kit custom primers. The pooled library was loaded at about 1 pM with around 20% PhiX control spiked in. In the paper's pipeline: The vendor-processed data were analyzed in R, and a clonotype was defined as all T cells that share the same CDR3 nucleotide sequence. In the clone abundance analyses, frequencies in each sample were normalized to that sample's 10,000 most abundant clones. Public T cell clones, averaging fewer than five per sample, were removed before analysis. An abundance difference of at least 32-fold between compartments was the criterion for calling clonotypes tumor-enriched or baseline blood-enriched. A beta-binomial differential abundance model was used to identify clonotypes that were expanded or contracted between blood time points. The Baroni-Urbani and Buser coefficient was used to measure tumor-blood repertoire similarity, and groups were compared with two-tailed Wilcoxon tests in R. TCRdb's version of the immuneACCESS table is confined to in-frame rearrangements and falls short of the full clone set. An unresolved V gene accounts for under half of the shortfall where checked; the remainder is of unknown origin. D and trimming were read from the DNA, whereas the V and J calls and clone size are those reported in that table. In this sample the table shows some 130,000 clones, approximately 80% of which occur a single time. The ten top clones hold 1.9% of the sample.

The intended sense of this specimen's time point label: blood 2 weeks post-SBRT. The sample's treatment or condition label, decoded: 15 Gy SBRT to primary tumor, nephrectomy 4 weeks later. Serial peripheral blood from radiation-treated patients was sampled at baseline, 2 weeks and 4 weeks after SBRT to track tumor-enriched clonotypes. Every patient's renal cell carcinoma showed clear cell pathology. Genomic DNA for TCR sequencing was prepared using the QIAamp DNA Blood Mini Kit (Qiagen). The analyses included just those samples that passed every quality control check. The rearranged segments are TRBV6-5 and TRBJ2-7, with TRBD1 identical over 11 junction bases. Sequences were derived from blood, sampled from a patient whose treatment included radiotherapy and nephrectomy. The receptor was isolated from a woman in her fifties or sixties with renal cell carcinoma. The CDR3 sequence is CATMGQGAYEQYF. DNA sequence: TGTGCCACCATGGGACAGGGGGCCTACGAGCAGTACTTC.